What follows are 8 T cell receptor beta chains derived from one specimen sequenced in a study of PD-L1 blockade in urothelial cancer. Sample time point: peripheral blood 6 weeks after treatment start. Repertoires were generated with immunoSEQ multiplex PCR, while TCRdb's copy carries only in-frame clones and drops some. The sample contains 100,000 to 150,000 clones, 86% of which appear only once. Source: PBMCs, taken around atezolizumab (anti-PD-L1) treatment. These receptors were taken from a man aged 50 to 59 with urothelial cancer.

The V gene is TRBV18, the J gene TRBJ2-2, with TRBD2 matching over 9 bases. This CDR3 has 17 residues. J lost 4 bases, V lost 0 bases, and 6 bases had no gene match. Germline loops: CDR1 KGHSH, CDR2 LQKENI. The DNA of the CDR3 is TGTGCCAGCTCACCACCGGGGACTAGCCGAATCACCGGGGAGCTGTTTTTT. This sequence encodes CASSPPGTSRITGELFF.

The V and J genes are TRBV5-8 and TRBJ2-1; maybe TRBD2 (5 bases). From germline, CDR1 is SGHTS and CDR2 YDEGEE. V was cut by 1 base and J by 7 bases, with 12 bases left in between. There are 14 residues in the CDR3. The CDR3 DNA follows: TGTGCCAGCAGCTTGTCATCCCCGGGGAATGAGCAGTTCTTC. Translation: CASSLSSPGNEQFF.

This clone turned up a few times. V usage is TRBV21-1 and J usage is TRBJ2-2; whether TRBD1, the table's D call, matches the DNA was not checked. TRBV21-1 is labeled a pseudogene. The CDR3 is 15 amino acids. CDR3 residues: CASSKTTGRTGELFF. CDR3 DNA sequence: TGTGCCAGCAGCAAAACGACAGGGCGCACCGGGGAGCTGTTTTTT.

The chain couples TRBV15 to TRBJ1-1, with TRBD1 matching over 7 bases. The CDR3 is 13 amino acids. The germline CDR1 and CDR2 sequences are LNHNV and YYDKDF (reference sequence). Unmatched junction bases numbered 8, after V lost 5 bases and J lost 8 bases. CDR3 nucleotide sequence: TGTGCCACCAGCGGTAACAGGGGAGGCGAAGCTTTCTTT. This gives the protein CATSGNRGGEAFF.

The chain links TRBV9 to TRBJ1-1; D remains ambiguous. V was trimmed by 0 bases and J by 0 bases, leaving 12 bases between them. Germline CDR1 is SGDLS and CDR2 is YYNGEE. This CDR3 is built from 16 residues. The DNA of the CDR3 is TGTGCCAGCAGCGTAGCGGCGGAAACAATGAACACTGAAGCTTTCTTT. It codes for CASSVAAETMNTEAFF.

The rearrangement uses TRBV28 and TRBJ2-5; D remains ambiguous. CDR1 and CDR2 from the germline V gene are MDHEN and SYDVKM. The CDR3 totals 11 residues. Trimming left V 6 bases short and J 5 bases short, with 7 bases between. This CDR3 is CASRSEETQYF. The CDR3 DNA is TGTGCCAGCAGATCGGAGGAGACCCAGTACTTC.

The rearrangement uses TRBV30 and TRBJ2-7, with 8 bases that match TRBD1. The length of the CDR3 is 13 residues. J was trimmed by 5 bases and V by 1 base; bases with no gene match: 4. Germline V gene sequence: CDR1 GTSNPN, CDR2 SVGIG (reference sequence). For the CDR3, the DNA is TGTGCCTGGAGTGGACAGGGGTTTCACGAGCAGTACTTC. Protein product: CAWSGQGFHEQYF.

This chain links TRBV14 with TRBJ2-3, with 10 bases aligning to TRBD2. The CDR3 covers 16 residues. Trimming cost V 2 bases and J 2 bases; bases outside gene matches: 4. Germline CDR1 reads SGHDN; CDR2 reads FVKESK. CDR3 bases: TGTGCCAGCAGCCAATTAGCGGGAGGCCTCACAGATACGCAGTATTTT. Translation: CASSQLAGGLTDTQYF.